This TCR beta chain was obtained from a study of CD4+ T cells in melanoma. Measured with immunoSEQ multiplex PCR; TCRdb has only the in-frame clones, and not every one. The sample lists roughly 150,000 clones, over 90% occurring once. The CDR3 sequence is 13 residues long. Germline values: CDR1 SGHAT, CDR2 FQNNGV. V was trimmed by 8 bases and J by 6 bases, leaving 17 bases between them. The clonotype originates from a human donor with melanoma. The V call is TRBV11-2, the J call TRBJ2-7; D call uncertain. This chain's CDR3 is CASAERRFSEQYF. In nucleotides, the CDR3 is TGTGCCAGCGCTGAAAGACGGTTCAGCGAGCAGTACTTC.